The 26 T cell receptor beta chains listed next were all sequenced from one sample in a study of blood T cell repertoires in COVID-19. Profiled with immunoSEQ multiplex PCR; TCRdb holds only in-frame clones, not every one. The table has around 370,000 clones, more than 75% seen once. The specimen sequenced was PBMCs or T cells enriched from blood (not recorded which). The receptors shown here come from a woman aged 18-29 years who had recovered from COVID-19.

The J gene is TRBJ1-1, the V gene TRBV4-1, with 7 bases matching TRBD1. This CDR3 spans 17 amino acids. Germline lookup yields CDR1 MGHRA and CDR2 YSYEKL. V gave up 2 bases and J gave up 0 bases; unmatched junction bases: 9. The CDR3 DNA sequence: TGCGCCAGCAGCCAACCCCAGGGGGTTCTCGTGAACACTGAAGCTTTCTTT. Protein sequence: CASSQPQGVLVNTEAFF.

The chain uses TRBV30 and TRBJ2-7, with TRBD1 matching 9 bases. The CDR3 loop spans 13 amino acids. After removal of 4 bases from V and 2 bases from J, the junction contained 3 bases not matched to a gene. Germline CDR1 reads GTSNPN; CDR2 reads SVGIG (reference sequence). In DNA, the CDR3 is TGTGCCTGGAAACAGGGGGCAACCTACGAGCAGTACTTC. It translates to CAWKQGATYEQYF.

V is TRBV4-3 and J is TRBJ1-6, with 8 bases fitting TRBD1. The germline V gene encodes CDR1 LGHNA and CDR2 YSLEER. This CDR3 has 15 amino acids. Trimming cost V 1 base and J 9 bases; bases outside gene matches: 5. The CDR3 loop is CASSQGGQGFSPLHF. For the CDR3, the DNA is TGCGCCAGCAGCCAAGGTGGACAGGGTTTTTCACCCCTCCACTTT.

The chain combines TRBV3-1 (or the pseudogene TRBV3-2) with TRBJ2-1, with 7 bases lining up with TRBD1. The germline CDR1 and CDR2 sequences are LGHDT and YNNKEL (reference sequence). The CDR3 covers 14 residues. V dropped 4 bases and J dropped 5; count of bases not matched to a gene: 5. CDR3 sequence: CASSPGTDDNEQFF. The CDR3 DNA follows: TGTGCCAGCAGCCCAGGGACAGACGACAATGAGCAGTTCTTC.

V is TRBV4-2 and J is TRBJ2-7; TRBD1 might be the D (6 bases). The V gene's germline CDR1 is LGHNA and CDR2 YNFKEQ. Trimming cost V 2 bases and J 3 bases, with 14 bases left between them. This CDR3 spans 15 amino acids. The CDR3 DNA reads TGTGCCAGCAGCCAACTGGCAGGGGATGGCTACGAGCAGTACTTC. Protein sequence: CASSQLAGDGYEQYF.

The rearrangement uses TRBV6-2 or TRBV6-3 and TRBJ1-6; D call uncertain. V was cut by 5 bases and J by 10 bases, with 9 bases left in between. This CDR3 contains 12 residues. CDR1 and CDR2 from the germline V gene are MNHEY and SVGEGT. The CDR3 is CASSRSESPLHF. DNA for the CDR3: TGTGCCAGCAGTCGTTCGGAGTCACCCCTCCACTTT.

The V and J genes are TRBV30 and TRBJ1-6; possible D gene TRBD1, 6 bases. Germline V gene sequence: CDR1 GTSNPN, CDR2 SVGIG (reference sequence). Trimming pared 0 bases from V and 9 bases from J, leaving 12 bases between. This CDR3 contains 14 residues. CDR3 in DNA: TGTGCCTGGAGTGTTCACAGGGTCGGTTCACCCCTCCACTTT. This codes for CAWSVHRVGSPLHF.

The J gene is TRBJ2-3, the V gene TRBV12-3 or TRBV12-4; D is ambiguous. The germline V and J ends were trimmed by 7 bases and 2 bases, with 10 bases remaining between them. The CDR3 is 13 residues long. The DNA of the CDR3 is TGTGCCAGCAATTACGGGTACACAGATACGCAGTATTTT. Translated: CASNYGYTDTQYF.

This clone was picked up a small number of times. The chain recombines TRBV5-1 with TRBJ2-7; TRBD2 matches at 12 bases. Losses at the gene ends were 0 bases for V and 5 bases for J; bases not matched to a gene: 9. The CDR3 is 17 residues long. Looked up from germline, CDR1 is SGHRS and CDR2 is YFSETQ. The CDR3 DNA reads TGCGCCAGCAGCTTGGCCGGTTCTCTAGCGGGGGGGCACGAGCAGTACTTC. This translates into CASSLAGSLAGGHEQYF.

This clone was recorded only once. The V call is TRBV3-1 (or the pseudogene TRBV3-2), the J call TRBJ2-7; 13 positions match TRBD2. The CDR3 has 15 residues. The germline gives CDR1 LGHDT, CDR2 YNNKEL (reference sequence). V was pared by 3 bases and J by 3 bases, with 2 bases of the junction left unmatched. Here the CDR3 reads CASSQTSGGYYEQYF. As DNA, the CDR3 is TGTGCCAGCAGCCAGACTAGCGGGGGGTACTACGAGCAGTACTTC.

The chain has TRBV11-2 and TRBJ1-4, with D possibly being TRBD1 (6 bases). The CDR3 spans 17 residues. Deletions cut 5 bases from V and 4 bases from J, with 20 bases between. Germline V CDR1 and CDR2: SGHAT, FQNNGV. The CDR3 DNA sequence: TGTGCCAGCAGCCTAACCCCAGACAGGAACAGTAATGAAAAACTGTTTTTT. Translation: CASSLTPDRNSNEKLFF.

The chain employs TRBV6-5 and TRBJ1-3; D uncertain. The CDR3 spans 14 residues. The V gene's germline CDR1 is MNHEY and CDR2 SVGAGI. V was trimmed by 8 bases and J by 4 bases, leaving 15 bases between them. As DNA, the CDR3 is TGTGCCAGCCAGTCGGGGTTTAGGGGAAACACCATATATTTT. Protein product: CASQSGFRGNTIYF.

The rearrangement joins TRBV5-4 to TRBJ2-1, with D possibly matching TRBD1 (6 bases). This CDR3 region has 17 residues. Trimming pared 4 bases from V and 4 bases from J, leaving 21 bases between. Per germline, CDR1 SGHNT and CDR2 YYREEE (reference sequence). The CDR3 spells CASSLNTGSGLYNEQFF. In nucleotides, the CDR3 is TGTGCCAGCAGCCTTAATACAGGGTCAGGGCTTTACAATGAGCAGTTCTTC.

The table lists this clone with a count of one. V and J are TRBV7-9 and TRBJ1-1, with 9 nucleotides matching TRBD1. This CDR3 region has 15 residues. Germline lookup yields CDR1 SEHNR and CDR2 FQNEAQ (reference sequence). V lost 5 bases and J lost 7; bases outside the gene matches: 11. In nucleotides, the CDR3 is TGTGCCAGCAGCCACCGGACAGGGGTTAGGGATGAAGCTTTCTTT. Protein product: CASSHRTGVRDEAFF. The entire variable domain, with the rest obtained from reference TRBV7-9 and TRBJ1-1, is as follows: DTGVSQNPRHKITKRGQNVTFRCDPISEHNRLYWYRQTLGQGPEFLTYFQNEAQLEKSRLLSDRFSAERPKGSFSTLEIQRTEQGDSAMYLCASSHRTGVRDEAFFGQGTRLTVV.

This chain links TRBV10-3 with TRBJ2-1; weak D call: TRBD1 (5 bases). The V gene's germline CDR1 is ENHRY and CDR2 SYGVKD. The germline V and J ends were trimmed by 11 bases and 7 bases, with 12 bases remaining between them. The CDR3 spans 11 residues. The DNA of the CDR3 is TGTGCCTCCAGGGCCGGAAATGAGCAGTTCTTC. Its translation: CASRAGNEQFF.

A word on this clone: The same CDR3 also results from other DNA sequences found in this sample. J is TRBJ1-5 and V is TRBV5-8; possible D gene TRBD1, 5 bases. This CDR3 has 15 amino acids. V was shortened by 4 bases and J by 1 base, with 12 bases between the two germline ends. Germline-derived CDR1 and CDR2 are SGHTS and YDEGEE. CDR3 coding DNA: TGTGCCAGCAGCCTGGGCGGGGGAAGCAATCAGCCCCAGCATTTT. It is translated as CASSLGGGSNQPQHF.

The V gene is TRBV19, the J gene TRBJ2-6; 9 positions match TRBD2. The CDR3 is 18 residues long. Unmatched junction bases numbered 10, after V lost 7 bases and J lost 0 bases. Germline V lookup: CDR1 LNHDA, CDR2 SQIVND (reference sequence). CDR3 sequence reads: CASTRASGARSGANVLTF. The CDR3 DNA reads as TGTGCCAGTACTCGGGCTAGCGGGGCCCGCTCTGGGGCCAACGTCCTGACTTTC.

The chain uses TRBV18 and TRBJ1-2; D possibly corresponds to TRBD1 (6 bases). Germline V CDR1 and CDR2: KGHSH, LQKENI. CDR3 length: 13 amino acids. V shed 6 bases and J shed 4 bases, with 12 bases lying between them. The chain's CDR3 is CASSRGQIYGYTF. The CDR3 nucleotides are TGTGCCAGCTCCCGCGGACAGATCTATGGCTACACCTTC.

The chain recombines TRBV3-1 (or the pseudogene TRBV3-2) with TRBJ1-1; D gene unclear. The ends were cut back, 1 base at V and 1 base at J, with 10 bases in the middle. Germline CDR1 is LGHDT and CDR2 is YNNKEL (reference sequence). The CDR3 is 15 residues long. This CDR3 reads CASSQGRVRNTEAFF. The CDR3, as DNA: TGTGCCAGCAGCCAAGGGAGAGTGAGGAACACTGAAGCTTTCTTT.

The chain couples TRBV5-4 to TRBJ2-1, with a tentative D call TRBD1 (5 bases). V gave up 0 bases and J gave up 8 bases, with 9 bases separating them. In germline, CDR1 is SGHNT, CDR2 YYREEE (reference sequence). This CDR3 has 13 amino acids. CDR3 residues: CASSLVGADEQFF. In DNA, the CDR3 is TGTGCCAGCAGCTTGGTTGGGGCGGATGAGCAGTTCTTC.

The rearrangement uses TRBV5-1 and TRBJ1-2, with 9 positions matching TRBD1. Germline values: CDR1 SGHRS, CDR2 YFSETQ. Trimming cost V 7 bases and J 6 bases; bases outside gene matches: 19. This CDR3 is 17 amino acids long. The CDR3 sequence: CASSPPQTGTGLDGYTF. CDR3 in DNA: TGCGCCAGCTCCCCCCCGCAAACCGGGACAGGGCTCGATGGCTACACCTTC.

This sequence joins TRBV18 and TRBJ1-5; D unresolved. The V gene's germline CDR1 is KGHSH and CDR2 LQKENI. The CDR3 is made up of 16 amino acids. V gave up 0 bases and J gave up 3 bases, with 12 bases separating them. In DNA, the CDR3 is TGTGCCAGCTCACCACCCGAGGGTAGCCCCAATCAGCCCCAGCATTTT. Protein sequence: CASSPPEGSPNQPQHF.

The chain employs TRBV7-9 and TRBJ1-4, with 7 bases aligning to TRBD1. CDR3 size: 14 residues. From germline, CDR1 is SEHNR and CDR2 FQNEAQ (reference sequence). The ends lost 5 bases at V and 8 bases at J; junction bases unmatched: 8. Here the CDR3 DNA reads TGTGCCAGCAGCAGGGACAGAACGGCGGAAAAACTGTTTTTT. Its translation is CASSRDRTAEKLFF.

The J gene is TRBJ1-5, the V gene TRBV18; D is unresolved. From germline, CDR1 is KGHSH and CDR2 LQKENI. The CDR3 extends over 13 amino acids. Deletions cut 5 bases from V and 0 bases from J, with 5 bases between. The DNA of the CDR3 is TGTGCCAGCTCAGGGAGTAGCAATCAGCCCCAGCATTTT. Translating it yields CASSGSSNQPQHF.

This chain links TRBV7-2 with TRBJ1-5; D possibly corresponds to TRBD1 (5 bases). Trimming left V 1 base short and J 5 bases short, with 21 bases between. The CDR3 extends over 18 amino acids. From germline, CDR1 is SGHTA and CDR2 FQGNSA. CDR3 bases: TGTGCCAGCAGCTTAGGAGTGGGCGGGGGAAGAAGGGATCAGCCCCAGCATTTT. Translation gives CASSLGVGGGRRDQPQHF. Full variable domain (outside the CDR3, taken from reference TRBV7-2 and TRBJ1-5): GAGVSQSPSNKVTEKGKDVELRCDPISGHTALYWYRQSLGQGLEFLIYFQGNSAPDKSGLPSDRFSAERTGGSVSTLTIQRTQQEDSAVYLCASSLGVGGGRRDQPQHFGDGTRLSIL.

This clone was observed once. The chain recombines TRBV2 with TRBJ2-1; the D gene is possibly TRBD2 (6 bases). The germline gives CDR1 SNHLY, CDR2 FYNNEI. V lost 0 bases, J lost 1 base, and 10 bases lay in between. The CDR3 covers 16 residues. CDR3 loop: CASSEARGASYNEQFF. The CDR3 DNA is TGTGCCAGCAGTGAAGCGCGGGGCGCGTCCTACAATGAGCAGTTCTTC.